Listed below are T cell receptor beta chains from one sample, sequenced in a study of lymphopenia after photon versus proton radiotherapy. Profiled with immunoSEQ multiplex PCR; TCRdb holds only in-frame clones, not every one. The sample includes about 26,000 clones, around 83% seen only once; the top ten take approximately 3.7%. The specimen was peripheral blood, collected from a patient treated with photon-based radiotherapy. The receptor set was obtained from a woman aged 50 to 60 with pancreatic cancer. The CDR3 runs from the conserved cysteine through the conserved F or W.

j_call: TRBJ2-7
v_call: TRBV9
cdr3_aa: CASSVGGDPEYEQYF

j_call: TRBJ2-1
v_call: TRBV5-1
cdr3_aa: CASSWPVGGGANEQFF

j_call: TRBJ2-7
v_call: TRBV7-2
cdr3_aa: CASSPTGSPYEQYF

j_call: TRBJ2-7
v_call: TRBV27
cdr3_aa: CASSIVAGDGYEQYF

j_call: TRBJ2-1
v_call: TRBV30
cdr3_aa: CAWSSAGSPRGEQFF

j_call: TRBJ2-5
v_call: TRBV28
cdr3_aa: CASSLYSPSGRTKETQYF

j_call: TRBJ2-7
v_call: TRBV7-8
cdr3_aa: CASSPHRGYEQYF

j_call: TRBJ1-5
v_call: TRBV19
cdr3_aa: CASSAQAPNQPQHF

j_call: TRBJ2-5
v_call: TRBV7-2
cdr3_aa: CASSAVAGGPPETQYF

j_call: TRBJ1-5
v_call: TRBV7-8
cdr3_aa: CASSRDSPTNQPQHF

j_call: TRBJ2-6
v_call: TRBV4-1
cdr3_aa: CASSQDGQGFSFSGANVLTF